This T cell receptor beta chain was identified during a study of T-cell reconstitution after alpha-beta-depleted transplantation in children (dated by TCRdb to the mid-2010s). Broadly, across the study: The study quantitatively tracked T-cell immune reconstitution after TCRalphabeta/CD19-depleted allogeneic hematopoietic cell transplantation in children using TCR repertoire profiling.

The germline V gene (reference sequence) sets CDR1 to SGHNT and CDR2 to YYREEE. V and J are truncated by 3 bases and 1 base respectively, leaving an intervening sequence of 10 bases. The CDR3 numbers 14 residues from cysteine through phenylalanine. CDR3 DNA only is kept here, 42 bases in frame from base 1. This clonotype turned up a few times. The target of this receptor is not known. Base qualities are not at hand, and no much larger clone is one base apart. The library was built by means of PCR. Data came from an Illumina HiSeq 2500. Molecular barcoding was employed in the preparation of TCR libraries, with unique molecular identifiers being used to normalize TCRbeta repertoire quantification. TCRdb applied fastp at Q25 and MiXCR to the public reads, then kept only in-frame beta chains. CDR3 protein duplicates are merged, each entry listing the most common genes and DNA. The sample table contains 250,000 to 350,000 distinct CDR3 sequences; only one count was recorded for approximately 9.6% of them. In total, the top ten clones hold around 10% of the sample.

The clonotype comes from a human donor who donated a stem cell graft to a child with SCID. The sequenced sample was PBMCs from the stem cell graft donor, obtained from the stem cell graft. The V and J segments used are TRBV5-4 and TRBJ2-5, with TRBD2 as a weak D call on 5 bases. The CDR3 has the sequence CASSWERRQETQYF. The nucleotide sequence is TGTGCCAGCAGCTGGGAGCGACGCCAAGAGACCCAGTACTTC.